This TCR beta chain was sequenced in a study of EBV T-cell therapy then PD-1 blockade in nasopharyngeal carcinoma. The V gene end was trimmed by 3 bases and the J gene end by 3 bases; junction bases not matched to a gene: 2. The germline V gene has CDR1 SGHNT and CDR2 YYREEE (reference sequence). The CDR3 has 14 amino acids. For this clone: The antigen remains undetermined.

This table comes from immunoSEQ multiplex PCR, and its TCRdb copy is limited to in-frame clones, with some not included. The sample contains about 21,000 clones, approximately 79% of which appear only once. This sample's time point: 266 days after commencement of treatment, after nivolumab therapy. Specified treatment: AdE1-LMPpoly-expanded autologous EBV-specific T-cell therapy followed by anti-PD-1 nivolumab. This clonotype was obtained from a man aged 35 to 55 with nasopharyngeal carcinoma. This chain joins TRBV5-4 and TRBJ2-7; 11 bases align to TRBD1. The sample here was CD8+ T cells from blood, taken at approximately day 250 from a patient whose treatment included autologous EBV-specific T cells and nivolumab. CDR3 sequence (DNA): TGTGCCAGCAGCTGGACAGGGGGCGGCTACGAGCAGTACTTC. Translating it yields CASSWTGGGYEQYF.